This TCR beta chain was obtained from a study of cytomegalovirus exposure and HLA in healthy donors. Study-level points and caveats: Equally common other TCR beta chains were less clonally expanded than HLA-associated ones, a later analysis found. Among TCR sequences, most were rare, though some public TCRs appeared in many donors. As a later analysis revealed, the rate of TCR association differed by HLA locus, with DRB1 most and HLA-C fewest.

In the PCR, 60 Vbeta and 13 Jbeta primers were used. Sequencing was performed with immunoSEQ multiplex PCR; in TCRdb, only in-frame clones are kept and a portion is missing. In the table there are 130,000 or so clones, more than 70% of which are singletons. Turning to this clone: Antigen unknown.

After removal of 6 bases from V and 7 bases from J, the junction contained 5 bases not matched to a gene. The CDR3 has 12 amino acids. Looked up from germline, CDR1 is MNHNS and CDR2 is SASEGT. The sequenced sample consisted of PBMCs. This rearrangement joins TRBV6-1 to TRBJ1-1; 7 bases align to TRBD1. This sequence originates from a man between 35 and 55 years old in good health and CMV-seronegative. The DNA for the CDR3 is TGTGCCAGCAGGACCGGACAGGTTGAAGCTTTCTTT. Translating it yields CASRTGQVEAFF.